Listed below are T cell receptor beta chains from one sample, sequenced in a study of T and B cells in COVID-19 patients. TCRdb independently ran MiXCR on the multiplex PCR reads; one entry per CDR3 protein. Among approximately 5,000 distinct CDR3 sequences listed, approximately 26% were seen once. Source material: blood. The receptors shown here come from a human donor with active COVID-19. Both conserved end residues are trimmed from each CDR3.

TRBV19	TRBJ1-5	ASSIHGYNSNQPQH
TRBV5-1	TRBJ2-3	ASTGGTDTQY
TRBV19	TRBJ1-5	ASDHPGQGNQPQH
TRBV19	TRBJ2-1	ASTLGGVRTGTTDNEQF
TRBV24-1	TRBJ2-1	ATSDTRDHGNEQF
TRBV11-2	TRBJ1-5	ASSAGVDRAFQH
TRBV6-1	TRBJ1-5	ASSEVSRGVYQPQH
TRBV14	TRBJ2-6	ASSQLDRGLAGANVLT
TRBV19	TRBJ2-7	ASSNTGLAGVPGHIRPLLYEQY
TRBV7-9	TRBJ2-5	ASSLARQTGGRETQY
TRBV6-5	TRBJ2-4	ASSYSGMLAKNIQY
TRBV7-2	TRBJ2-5	ASSLETQY
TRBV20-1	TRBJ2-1	SALSGDSYNEQF
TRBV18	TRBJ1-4	ASSRTTGTGNEKLF
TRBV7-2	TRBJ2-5	ASSLPTSSETQY
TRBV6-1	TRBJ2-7	ASSLMTGAHEQY
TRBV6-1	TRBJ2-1	ASSEASRGAYNEQF
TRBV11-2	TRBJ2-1	ASSLTGPDNEQF
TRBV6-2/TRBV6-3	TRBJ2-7	ASRDPGTGLYEQY
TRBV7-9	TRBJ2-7	ASSLAGTGRSYEQY
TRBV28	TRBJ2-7	ASSLSRVSYEQY
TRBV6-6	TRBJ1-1	ASSDTSRNTEAF
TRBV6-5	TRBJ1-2	ASSYSSGSGYGYT
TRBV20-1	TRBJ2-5	SARDWVKQETQY
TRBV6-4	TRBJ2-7	ASSDCGTSGQTYEQY
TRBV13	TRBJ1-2	ASTPGTGNYGYT